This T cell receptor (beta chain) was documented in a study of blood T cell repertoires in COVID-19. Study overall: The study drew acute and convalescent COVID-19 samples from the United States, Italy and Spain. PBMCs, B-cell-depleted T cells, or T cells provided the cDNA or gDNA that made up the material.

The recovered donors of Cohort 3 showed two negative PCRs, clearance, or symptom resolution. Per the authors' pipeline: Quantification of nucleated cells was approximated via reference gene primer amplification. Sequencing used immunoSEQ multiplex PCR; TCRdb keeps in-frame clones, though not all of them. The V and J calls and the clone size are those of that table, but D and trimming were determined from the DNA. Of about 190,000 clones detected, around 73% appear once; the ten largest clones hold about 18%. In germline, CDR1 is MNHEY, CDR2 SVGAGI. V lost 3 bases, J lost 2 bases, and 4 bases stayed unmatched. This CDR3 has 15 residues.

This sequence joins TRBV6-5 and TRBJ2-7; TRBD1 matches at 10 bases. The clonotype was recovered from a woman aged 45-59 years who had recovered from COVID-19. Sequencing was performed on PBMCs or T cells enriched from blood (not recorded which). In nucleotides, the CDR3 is TGTGCCAGCAGTTATGGCGGACAGGGGGCCTACGAGCAGTACTTC. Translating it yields CASSYGGQGAYEQYF.